The 9 T cell receptor beta chains below all came from one sample that was sequenced in a study of PD-1 blockade in classical Hodgkin lymphoma (dated by TCRdb to about 2020). The time point label here, explained by the study, means: cycle 4 day 1 (C4D1), after less than 7 weeks of nivolumab. Every trial patient had relapsed after autologous stem cell transplantation, and cohorts A, B and C differed in prior brentuximab vedotin exposure. The library was generated by the immunoSEQ multiplex PCR assay. TCRdb stores this immuneACCESS table with in-frame sequences only. Part of the clones is absent; in the studies checked, under half of the shortfall reflects unresolved V genes, and no reason is known for the rest. Recorded for this sample are around 53,000 clones; around 74% of them occurred a single time. Less than 15% of the sample is taken by the ten largest. The source was peripheral blood mononuclear cells (PBMCs), collected before the fourth cycle of nivolumab. The receptors shown here come from a human donor with classical Hodgkin lymphoma.

The chain carries TRBV14 and TRBJ1-2; 11 bases fit TRBD1. Germline V gene data show CDR1 as SGHDN and CDR2 as FVKESK. The CDR3 sequence is 20 residues long. With 4 bases clipped from V and 3 bases from J, the junction kept 19 bases outside the gene matches. CDR3 amino acids: CASSLALVPVWDRGDYGYTF. CDR3 DNA: TGTGCCAGCAGCCTCGCTCTAGTCCCCGTTTGGGACAGGGGGGACTATGGCTACACCTTC.

This clone was found a few times. The chain recombines TRBV2 with TRBJ2-1; D call uncertain. The V and J ends lost 7 bases and 10 bases respectively, with 17 bases between them. This CDR3 is built from 13 residues. Germline loops: CDR1 SNHLY, CDR2 FYNNEI. For the CDR3, the DNA is TGTGCCAGCACCCATAATGGGGTAAGAGAGCAGTTCTTC. Protein product: CASTHNGVREQFF.

The genes are TRBV4-3 and TRBJ2-3, with D perhaps matching TRBD1 or TRBD2 (7 bases each). Trimming took off 4 bases at V and 2 bases at J, with 16 bases between the two ends. CDR1 is LGHNA, CDR2 YSLEER, per germline. This CDR3 region has 16 residues. The CDR3 region has the DNA TGCGCCAGCAGCCGGAGGGGGCGGGGGAACACAGATACGCAGTATTTT. Translated: CASSRRGRGNTDTQYF.

This clone was picked up a small number of times. V is TRBV7-1 and J is TRBJ1-2, with 8 bases fitting TRBD1. TRBV7-1 falls under the ORF class, with uncertain function. The CDR3 covers 14 residues. V dropped 4 bases and J dropped 3; count of bases not matched to a gene: 4. CDR3 protein: CASSLTGVDYGYTF. CDR3 DNA: TGTGCCAGCAGCTTGACAGGGGTGGACTATGGCTACACCTTC.

This sequence joins TRBV6-6 and TRBJ1-5; TRBD1 aligns across 9 bases. The CDR3 extends over 13 amino acids. The germline gives CDR1 MNHNY, CDR2 SVGAGI (reference sequence). J gave up 4 bases and V 7 bases, and 2 bases lay outside the gene matches. CDR3 nucleotide sequence: TGTGCCAGCAAAGACAGGGGGAATCAGCCCCAGCATTTT. The encoded protein is CASKDRGNQPQHF.

CDR3 coding DNA: TGCAGCGTTGTTGTACTGATGAACACTGAAGCTTTCTTT. Its protein is CSVVVLMNTEAFF. The chain couples TRBV29-1 to TRBJ1-1, with D unresolved. This CDR3 region has 13 residues. V dropped 4 bases and J dropped 0 bases, with 9 bases sitting between them. Germline assignment: CDR1 SQVTM and CDR2 ANQGSEA.

In the case of this clone: Other DNA sequences in this specimen translate into the identical CDR3. The rearrangement uses TRBV2 and TRBJ1-5; 7 bases agree with TRBD1. The germline V gene has CDR1 SNHLY and CDR2 FYNNEI. The CDR3 totals 17 residues. The V segment lost 3 bases and the J segment 7 bases; nucleotides outside the gene matches: 15. Written as DNA, the CDR3 is TGTGCCAGCAGTGAGGAGGGAGACAGGGCTGGAAGCCAGCCCCAGCATTTT. Its protein is CASSEEGDRAGSQPQHF.

The CDR3 loop is CASSLRRLQETQYF. Written as DNA, the CDR3 is TGTGCCAGCAGTTTACGGAGGTTGCAAGAGACCCAGTACTTC. V usage is TRBV28 and J usage is TRBJ2-5; possibly TRBD2 for D (5 bases). The CDR3 is 14 residues long. CDR1 is MDHEN and CDR2 is SYDVKM in the germline V gene. With 2 bases removed from V and 2 bases from J, the gap between germline ends came to 9 bases.

V and J are TRBV4-3 and TRBJ1-6; maybe TRBD1 (5 bases). This CDR3 contains 15 residues. V was pared by 5 bases and J by 5 bases, with 13 bases between. The germline V gene encodes CDR1 LGHNA and CDR2 YSLEER. The CDR3 sequence: CASSIGRVDNSPLHF. The CDR3 region has the DNA TGCGCCAGCAGCATTGGCAGGGTAGATAATTCACCCCTCCACTTT.